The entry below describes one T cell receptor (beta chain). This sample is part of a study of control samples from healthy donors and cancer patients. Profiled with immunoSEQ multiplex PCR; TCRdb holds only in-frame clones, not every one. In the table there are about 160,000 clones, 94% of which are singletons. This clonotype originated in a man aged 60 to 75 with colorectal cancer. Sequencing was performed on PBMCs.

CDR3 residues: CAWVGGQGLASHEQYF. The CDR3 bases are TGTGCCTGGGTCGGAGGGCAAGGACTAGCATCCCACGAGCAGTACTTC. V usage is TRBV30 and J usage is TRBJ2-7; 8 bases are a match to TRBD2. The CDR3 is 16 amino acids. Germline V CDR1 and CDR2: GTSNPN, SVGIG (reference sequence). The V gene end was trimmed by 5 bases and the J gene end by 5 bases; junction bases not matched to a gene: 17.